This TCR beta chain came from a study of CD8 T cells in ankylosing spondylitis. TCRdb independently ran MiXCR on the 5' RACE reads; one entry per CDR3 protein. The sample has about 240,000 distinct CDR3 sequences, over 8.5% seen once; the top ten hold 6.8%. CDR1 is SGHAT, CDR2 FQNNGV, per germline. V gave up 5 bases and J gave up 6 bases; unmatched junction bases: 20. The CDR3 is 20 residues long. This clonotype was sampled from a male donor with ankylosing spondylitis or in good health (not recorded which). V gene TRBV11-2 combines with J gene TRBJ2-2, with 11 bases aligning to TRBD2. Material: blood, either unsorted or a sorted T cell fraction (not recorded which). The CDR3 DNA follows: TGTGCCAGCAGCCTAACCAGGGTTGGCGTTAGCGGGAGGGCCGCCGGGGAGCTGTTTTTT. It yields the protein CASSLTRVGVSGRAAGELFF.